The T cell receptor beta chain under discussion was sequenced for a study of blood T cell repertoires in COVID-19 (TCRdb year 2020). For the wider study: Samples from collaborators originated in the United States, Italy and Spain and spanned both the acute and convalescent phases of COVID-19. The material from the prospective study consisted of cDNA or gDNA derived from T cells, B-cell-depleted T cells, or PBMCs. The dataset comprised deeply sampled blood TCRbeta repertoires from subjects exposed to, actively infected with, or recovered from COVID-19. The repertoires were released in a freely available public database intended as a resource for research on the immune response to SARS-CoV-2. The samples were drawn from the first 160 participants of the ongoing ImmuneRACE study and from 950 to 1,500 subjects provided by 6 global collaborators. A de-identified subject ID, COVID-19 status, age in years and sex were almost always included in the sample metadata. Where available, HLA class I and class II types were taken from metadata supplied by the sample provider and were not determined by assay-based typing. Results the study describes overall, beyond this receptor: The quantity of clinical and demographic metadata differed by source and by participant and was supplied without curation.

TCRbeta CDR3 regions were amplified from genomic DNA by means of the immunoSEQ Assay, a bias-controlled multiplex PCR. The authors processed their data as follows. Nucleated cell counts per sample were estimated from amplification of reference gene primers within the assay. Sequence reads were collapsed and filtered to measure the absolute abundance of every unique TCRbeta CDR3 rearrangement. For each sample, productive Simpson clonality was calculated as the square root of Simpson's diversity index across productive rearrangements. The clones in this table, taken by TCRdb from immuneACCESS, are in-frame only. Not every clone is retained; where verified, under half of the shortfall comes from an unresolved V gene, and the cause of the rest is unknown. The DNA gave D and trimming, while V, J and clone size come from that table. Present in this sample are under 350,000 clones, 70% to 90% of which were seen just once. Clones ranked in the top ten supply about 4% of the sample.

Participants in the prospective study were enrolled through a virtual design, were aged roughly 18 to 100 years, and lived in 24 United States geographic areas. To assign participants to cohorts, the prospective study relied on clinical history that participants themselves reported in a screening survey and a study questionnaire. For ImmuneRACE Cohort 3, a participant was defined as recovered based on two consecutive negative NP/OP PCR tests, clearance by a healthcare professional, or resolution of symptoms. In the prospective study, mobile phlebotomists collected whole blood, serum and a nasopharyngeal or oropharyngeal swab from each participant. Prospective study participants could optionally give additional blood draws and questionnaires over an approximately 2-month period. Prospective study blood samples were shipped either frozen or at room temperature before DNA extraction. As to this clone: Its antigen has not been determined. No much larger clone exists at a distance of one base, and base qualities are not known.

The specimen sequenced was PBMCs or T cells enriched from blood (not recorded which). The sequence was collected from a man aged 30-40 years who had recovered from COVID-19.

The nucleotide sequence reads as follows: TGTGCCAGCAGAACCCTTGGGGGGGCCAACACCGGGGAGCTGTTTTTT. The translation is CASRTLGGANTGELFF. The chain uses TRBV7-8 and TRBJ2-2; perhaps TRBD2 is the D gene, with 7 bases matching. CDR1 and CDR2 are read off the germline V gene as SGHVS and FQNEAQ. The V and J ends are trimmed by 6 bases and 2 bases, leaving 16 bases between them. The CDR3, from cysteine to phenylalanine, totals 16 residues. Only the CDR3 portion is preserved as DNA: 48 bases, with reading frame beginning at the first base.